The present T cell receptor (beta chain) was sequenced within a study of neoadjuvant nivolumab and ipilimumab in lung cancer. Broader study findings: From pretherapy to surgery, tumor richness and clonality rose with dual therapy. A small number of samples were TCR sequenced. TCR richness and clonality were higher in tumors than adjacent uninvolved lung.

Sequenced by immunoSEQ multiplex PCR; TCRdb stores in-frame clones only, minus some. The sample lists some 3,500 clones, about 91% occurring once. Trimming cost V 3 bases and J 1 base; bases outside gene matches: 2. CDR3 length: 14 residues. Germline V CDR1 and CDR2: MNHEY, SMNVEV (reference sequence). On this clone itself: Its antigen is as yet unknown.

The sample in question was tumor tissue, obtained after neoadjuvant nivolumab, alone or with ipilimumab, at or shortly before surgery. The chain is built from TRBV27 and TRBJ1-1; 7 positions agree with TRBD1. This clonotype was sampled from an adult with non-small cell lung cancer. CDR3 amino acids: CASSFRTGNTEAFF. As DNA, the CDR3 is TGTGCCAGCAGTTTTAGGACAGGGAACACTGAAGCTTTCTTT.